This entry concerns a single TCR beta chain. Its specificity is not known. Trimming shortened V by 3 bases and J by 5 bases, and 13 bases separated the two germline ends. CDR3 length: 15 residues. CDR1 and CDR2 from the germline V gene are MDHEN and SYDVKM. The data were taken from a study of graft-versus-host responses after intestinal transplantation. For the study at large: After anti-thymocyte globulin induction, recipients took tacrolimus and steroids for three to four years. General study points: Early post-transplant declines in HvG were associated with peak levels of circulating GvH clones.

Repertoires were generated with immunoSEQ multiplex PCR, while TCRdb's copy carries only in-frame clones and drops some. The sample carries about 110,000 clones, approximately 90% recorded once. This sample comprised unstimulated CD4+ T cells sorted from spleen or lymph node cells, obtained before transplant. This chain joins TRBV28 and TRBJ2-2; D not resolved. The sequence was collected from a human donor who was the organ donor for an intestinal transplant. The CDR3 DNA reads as TGTGCCAGCAGTTTGGGCCAAGTAGTAACCGGGGAGCTGTTTTTT. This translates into CASSLGQVVTGELFF. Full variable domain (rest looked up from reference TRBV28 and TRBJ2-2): DVKVTQSSRYLVKRTGEKVFLECVQDMDHENMFWYRQDPGLGLRLIYFSYDVKMKEKGDIPEGYSVSREKKERFSLILESASTNQTSMYLCASSLGQVVTGELFFGEGSRLTVL.